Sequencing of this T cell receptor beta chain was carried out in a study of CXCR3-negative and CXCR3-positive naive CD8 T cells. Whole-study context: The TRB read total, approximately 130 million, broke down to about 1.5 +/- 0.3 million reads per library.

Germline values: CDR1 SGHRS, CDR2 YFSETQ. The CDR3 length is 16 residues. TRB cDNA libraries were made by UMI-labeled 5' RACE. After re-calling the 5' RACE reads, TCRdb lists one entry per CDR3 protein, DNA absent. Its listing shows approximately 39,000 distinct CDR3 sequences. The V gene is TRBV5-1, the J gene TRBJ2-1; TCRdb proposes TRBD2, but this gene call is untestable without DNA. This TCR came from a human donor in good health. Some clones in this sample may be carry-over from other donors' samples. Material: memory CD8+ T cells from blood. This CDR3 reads CASSPPAVKDYNEQFF.